These T cell receptor beta chains were read from a single sample in a study of blood T cells in healthy people across ages. TCRdb re-derived calls from the 5' RACE reads in MiXCR, one entry per CDR3 protein. The sample consists of 450,000 to 650,000 distinct CDR3 sequences, about 25% of them appearing once. The sample was also reused in another study, on T cells of mothers and their children.

What was sequenced was blood. The receptors were gathered from a boy younger than 18 in good health. Both conserved end residues are trimmed from each CDR3. D genes are given only for firm matches.

>8|TRBV28|TRBJ2-5|NA
ASSSPARF
>11|TRBV7-3|NA|NA
ASSLNKGGEQY
>13|TRBV5-1|TRBJ2-1|TRBD1
ASSFRDRAIGEQF
>12|TRBV28|TRBJ2-4|NA
ASTRGDFKNIQY
>10|TRBV7-9|TRBJ2-5|NA
ASSPPEETQY
>12|TRBV4-1|TRBJ2-5|NA
ASSQGDGQETQY
>13|TRBV7-8|TRBJ1-4|NA
ASSLSQILNEKLF
>11|TRBV5-6|TRBJ1-2|TRBD1
ASRSTGNYGYT
>11|TRBV29-1|TRBJ2-7|TRBD2
SVSTSGTYEQY
>14|TRBV6-6|TRBJ1-2|TRBD1
ASSSSRDRGRGGYT
>14|TRBV5-1|TRBJ2-3|NA
ASSLVRGRGTDTQY
>13|TRBV12-3/TRBV12-4|TRBJ2-5|NA
ASRPPYSVQETQY
>13|TRBV6-2/TRBV6-3|TRBJ2-1|NA
ASSTGAGGYNEQF
>16|TRBV6-1|TRBJ2-1|TRBD2
ASKTMGLAGDSNNEQF
>13|TRBV7-9|TRBJ2-5|TRBD1
ASSFTRDSQETQY
>15|TRBV2|TRBJ1-1|NA
ASSPRRLAGTNTEAF
>14|TRBV6-5|TRBJ2-7|NA
ASSYFDTQGKREQY
>11|TRBV29-1|TRBJ2-5|TRBD1
SVESNRGETQY
>12|TRBV12-3/TRBV12-4|TRBJ1-3|NA
ASSGDLSGNTIY
>14|TRBV4-1|TRBJ1-1|NA
ASSLPRGERGPEAF
>11|TRBV6-2/TRBV6-3|TRBJ1-1|NA
ASNPKPSRGAF
>11|TRBV20-1|TRBJ2-5|NA
SGRRHRQETQY
>11|TRBV4-2|TRBJ1-1|NA
ASSYRGDTEAF
>11|TRBV19|TRBJ2-1|NA
ASSPRVGYEQF
>9|TRBV5-1|TRBJ1-4|NA
ASSLDEKLF
>13|TRBV4-1|NA|NA
ASSQGGADHYEQY
>13|TRBV25-1|TRBJ2-5|TRBD2
ASSDGRGGQETQY